This TCR beta chain was obtained from a study of blood T cell repertoires in COVID-19. The overall study: Spain, Italy and the United States supplied samples that represented acute and convalescent COVID-19.

This clone was seen just once. V was cut by 3 bases and J by 2 bases, with 21 bases left in between. CDR1 is SGHVS and CDR2 is FNYEAQ in the germline V gene. This CDR3 region has 18 residues. Participants' own reports of clinical history determined their cohort assignment. In the original processing: The assay estimated nucleated cells by amplifying reference gene primers. Assay used: immunoSEQ multiplex PCR; TCRdb lists only in-frame clones, some missing. V, J and clone size are taken as reported in that table, and D and trimming were inferred from the DNA itself. The sample has hundreds of thousands of clones; roughly nine tenths are singletons.

The TCR originated in a woman aged 60-75 years who had recovered from COVID-19. The sequenced material came from PBMCs or T cells enriched from blood (not recorded which). V is TRBV7-6 and J is TRBJ2-3; TRBD1 might be the D (8 bases). The CDR3 sequence: CASSLGGTGTGYTDTQYF. Here the CDR3 DNA reads TGTGCCAGCAGCTTGGGGGGGACCGGGACAGGTTACACAGATACGCAGTATTTT.